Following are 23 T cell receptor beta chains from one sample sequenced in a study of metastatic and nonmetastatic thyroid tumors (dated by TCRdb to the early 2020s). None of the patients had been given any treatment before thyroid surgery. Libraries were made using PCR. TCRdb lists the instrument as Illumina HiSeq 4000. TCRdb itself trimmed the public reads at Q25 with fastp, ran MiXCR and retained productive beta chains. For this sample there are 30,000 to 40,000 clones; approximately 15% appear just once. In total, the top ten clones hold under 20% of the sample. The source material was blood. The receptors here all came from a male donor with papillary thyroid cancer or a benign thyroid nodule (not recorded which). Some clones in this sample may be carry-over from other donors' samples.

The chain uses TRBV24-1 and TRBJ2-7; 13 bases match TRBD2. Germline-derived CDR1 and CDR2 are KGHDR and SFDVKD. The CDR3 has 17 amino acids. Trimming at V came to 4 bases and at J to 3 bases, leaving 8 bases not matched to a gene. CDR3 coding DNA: TGTGCCACCAGTGAAGCTGGACTAGCGGGAGCCCGCTACGAGCAGTACTTC. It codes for CATSEAGLAGARYEQYF.

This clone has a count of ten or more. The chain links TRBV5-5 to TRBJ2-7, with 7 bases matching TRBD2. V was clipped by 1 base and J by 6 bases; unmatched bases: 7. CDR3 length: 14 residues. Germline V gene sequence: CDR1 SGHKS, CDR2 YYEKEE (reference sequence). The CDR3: CASSLLPSGREQYF. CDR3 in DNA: TGTGCCAGCAGCTTGTTACCTAGCGGACGCGAGCAGTACTTC.

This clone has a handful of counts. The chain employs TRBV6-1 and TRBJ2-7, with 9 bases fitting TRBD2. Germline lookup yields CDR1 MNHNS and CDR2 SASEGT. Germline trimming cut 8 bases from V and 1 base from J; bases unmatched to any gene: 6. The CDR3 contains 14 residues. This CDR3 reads CASWLAGVSYEQYF. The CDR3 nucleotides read TGTGCCAGCTGGTTAGCGGGAGTGTCCTACGAGCAGTACTTC.

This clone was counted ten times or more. DNA for the CDR3: TGTGCCAGCAGCCGGACAGGTCCGGAAAACATTCAGTACTTC. Its protein is CASSRTGPENIQYF. This chain uses TRBV11-3 with TRBJ2-4; TRBD1 matches 7 bases. Germline V gene data show CDR1 as SGHNT and CDR2 as YENEEA. The CDR3 covers 14 residues. The trim removed 5 bases at V and 5 bases at J, leaving 6 bases unmatched.

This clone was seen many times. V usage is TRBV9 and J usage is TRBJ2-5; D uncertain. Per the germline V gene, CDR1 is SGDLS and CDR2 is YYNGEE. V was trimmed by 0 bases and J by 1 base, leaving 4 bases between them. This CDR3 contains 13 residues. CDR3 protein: CASSVALQETQYF. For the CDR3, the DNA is TGTGCCAGCAGCGTAGCACTCCAAGAGACCCAGTACTTC.

The CDR3 is CASSVKRGTDEQYF. The CDR3 nucleotides read TGTGCCAGCAGCGTTAAAAGGGGTACCGACGAGCAGTACTTC. The chain recombines TRBV2 with TRBJ2-7, with a possible D match to TRBD1 (5 bases). Trimming took 6 bases from V and 5 from J, leaving 17 bases between them. The CDR3 sequence is 14 residues long. The germline V gene has CDR1 SNHLY and CDR2 FYNNEI. Supplemented by reference TRBV2 and TRBJ2-7, the full variable domain reads EPEVTQTPSHQVTQMGQEVILRCVPISNHLYFYWYRQILGQKVEFLVSFYNNEISEKSEIFDDQFSVERPDGSNFTLKIRSTKLEDSAMYFCASSVKRGTDEQYFGPGTRLTVT.

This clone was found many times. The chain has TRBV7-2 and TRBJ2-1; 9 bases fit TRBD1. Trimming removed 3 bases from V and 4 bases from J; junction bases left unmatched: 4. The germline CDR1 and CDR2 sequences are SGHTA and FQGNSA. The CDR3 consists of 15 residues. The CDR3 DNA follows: TGTGCCAGCAGCTTCCGGGACAGGGTATACAATGAGCAGTTCTTC. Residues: CASSFRDRVYNEQFF.

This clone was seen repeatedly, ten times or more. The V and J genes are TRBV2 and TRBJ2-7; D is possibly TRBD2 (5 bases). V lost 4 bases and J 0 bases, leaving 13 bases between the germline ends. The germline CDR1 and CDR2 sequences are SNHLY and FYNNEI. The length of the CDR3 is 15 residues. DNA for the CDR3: TGTGCCAGCAGTGCAGAGACGGGGAGCTCCTACGAGCAGTACTTC. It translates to CASSAETGSSYEQYF. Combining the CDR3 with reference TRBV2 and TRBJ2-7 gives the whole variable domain EPEVTQTPSHQVTQMGQEVILRCVPISNHLYFYWYRQILGQKVEFLVSFYNNEISEKSEIFDDQFSVERPDGSNFTLKIRSTKLEDSAMYFCASSAETGSSYEQYFGPGTRLTVT.

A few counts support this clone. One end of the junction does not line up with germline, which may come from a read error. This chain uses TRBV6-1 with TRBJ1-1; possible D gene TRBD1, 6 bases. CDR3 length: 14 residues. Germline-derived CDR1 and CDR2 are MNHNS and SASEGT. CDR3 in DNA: TGCGCCAGCGGCCGGACAGAGGGGAACACTGAAGCTTTCTTT. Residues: CASGRTEGNTEAFF.

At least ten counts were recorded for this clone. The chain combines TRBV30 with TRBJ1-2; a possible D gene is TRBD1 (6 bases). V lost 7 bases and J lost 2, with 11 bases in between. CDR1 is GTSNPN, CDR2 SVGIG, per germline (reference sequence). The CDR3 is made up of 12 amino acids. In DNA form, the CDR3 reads TGTGCCTTGACTACAGGGAACTATGGCTACACCTTC. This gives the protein CALTTGNYGYTF.

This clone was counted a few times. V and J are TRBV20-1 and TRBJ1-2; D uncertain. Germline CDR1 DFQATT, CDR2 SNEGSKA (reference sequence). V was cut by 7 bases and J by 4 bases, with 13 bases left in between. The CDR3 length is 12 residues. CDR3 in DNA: TGCAGTGGCGGTGTCGAGTCCTATGGCTACACCTTC. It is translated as CSGGVESYGYTF.

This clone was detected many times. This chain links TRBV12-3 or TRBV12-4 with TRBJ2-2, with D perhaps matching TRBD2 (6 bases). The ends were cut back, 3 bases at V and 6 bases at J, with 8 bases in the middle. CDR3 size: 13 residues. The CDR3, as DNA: TGTGCCAGCAGTTTCAGGGAGGCCGGGGAGCTGTTTTTT. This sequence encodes CASSFREAGELFF.

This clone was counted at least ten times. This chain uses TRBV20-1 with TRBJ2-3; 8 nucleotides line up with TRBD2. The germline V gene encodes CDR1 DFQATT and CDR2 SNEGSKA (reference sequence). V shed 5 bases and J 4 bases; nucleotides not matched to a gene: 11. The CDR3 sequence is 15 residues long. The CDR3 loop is CSAPRPGTRADTQYF. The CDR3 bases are TGCAGTGCTCCCCGTCCCGGGACTAGGGCAGATACGCAGTATTTT.

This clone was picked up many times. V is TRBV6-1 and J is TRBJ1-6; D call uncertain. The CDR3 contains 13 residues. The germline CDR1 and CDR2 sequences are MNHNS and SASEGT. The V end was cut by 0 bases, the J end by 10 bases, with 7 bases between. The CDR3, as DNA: TGTGCCAGCAGTGAAGCGTTGGGCTCACCCCTCCACTTT. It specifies CASSEALGSPLHF.

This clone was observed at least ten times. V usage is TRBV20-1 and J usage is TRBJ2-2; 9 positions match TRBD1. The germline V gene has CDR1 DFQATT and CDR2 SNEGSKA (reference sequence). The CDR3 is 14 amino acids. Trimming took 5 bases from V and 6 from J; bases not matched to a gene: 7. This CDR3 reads CSAATGGAAGELFF. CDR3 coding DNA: TGCAGTGCTGCGACAGGGGGAGCGGCCGGGGAGCTGTTTTTT.

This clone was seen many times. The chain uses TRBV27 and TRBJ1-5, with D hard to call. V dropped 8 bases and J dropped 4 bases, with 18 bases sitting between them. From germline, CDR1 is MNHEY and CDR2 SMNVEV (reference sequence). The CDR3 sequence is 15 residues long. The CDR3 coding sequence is TGTGCCAGCGCCCCCGGTGGAGGGTGGAATCAGCCCCAGCATTTT. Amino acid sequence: CASAPGGGWNQPQHF.

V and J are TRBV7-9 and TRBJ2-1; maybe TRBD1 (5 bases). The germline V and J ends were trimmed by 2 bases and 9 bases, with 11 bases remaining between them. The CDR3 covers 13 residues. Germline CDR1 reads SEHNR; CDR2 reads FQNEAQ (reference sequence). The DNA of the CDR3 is TGTGCCAGCAGCTTACCAGTTCAGGGTGAGCAGTTCTTC. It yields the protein CASSLPVQGEQFF.

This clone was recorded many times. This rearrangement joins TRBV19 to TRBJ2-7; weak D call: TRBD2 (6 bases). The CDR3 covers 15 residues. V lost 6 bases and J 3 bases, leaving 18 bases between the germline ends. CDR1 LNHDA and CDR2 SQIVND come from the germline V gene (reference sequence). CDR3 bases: TGTGCCAGTAGGCGATCGACTAGAGGCGACTACGAGCAGTACTTC. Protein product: CASRRSTRGDYEQYF.

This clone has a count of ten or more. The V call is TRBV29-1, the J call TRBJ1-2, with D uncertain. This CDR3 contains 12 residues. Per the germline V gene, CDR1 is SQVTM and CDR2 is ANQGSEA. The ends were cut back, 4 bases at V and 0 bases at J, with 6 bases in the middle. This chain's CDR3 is CSVGAANYGYTF. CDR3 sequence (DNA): TGCAGCGTTGGGGCAGCTAACTATGGCTACACCTTC.

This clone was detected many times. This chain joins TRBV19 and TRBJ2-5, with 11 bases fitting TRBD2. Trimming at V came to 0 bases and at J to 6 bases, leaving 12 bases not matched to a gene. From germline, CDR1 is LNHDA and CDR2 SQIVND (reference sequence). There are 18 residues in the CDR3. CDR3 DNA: TGTGCCAGTAGTATAGATCCCCCGGCTAGCGGGAGGAGAAAGACCCAGTACTTC. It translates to CASSIDPPASGRRKTQYF.

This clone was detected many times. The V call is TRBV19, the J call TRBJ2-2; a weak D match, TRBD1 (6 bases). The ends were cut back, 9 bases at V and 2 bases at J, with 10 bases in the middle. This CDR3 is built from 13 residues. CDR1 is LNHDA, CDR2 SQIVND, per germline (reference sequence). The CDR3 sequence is CASGDTNTGELFF. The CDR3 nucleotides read TGTGCCAGCGGGGACACCAACACCGGGGAGCTGTTTTTT. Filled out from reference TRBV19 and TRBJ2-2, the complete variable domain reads DGGITQSPKYLFRKEGQNVTLSCEQNLNHDAMYWYRQDPGQGLRLIYYSQIVNDFQKGDIAEGYSVSREKKESFPLTVTSAQKNPTAFYLCASGDTNTGELFFGEGSRLTVL.

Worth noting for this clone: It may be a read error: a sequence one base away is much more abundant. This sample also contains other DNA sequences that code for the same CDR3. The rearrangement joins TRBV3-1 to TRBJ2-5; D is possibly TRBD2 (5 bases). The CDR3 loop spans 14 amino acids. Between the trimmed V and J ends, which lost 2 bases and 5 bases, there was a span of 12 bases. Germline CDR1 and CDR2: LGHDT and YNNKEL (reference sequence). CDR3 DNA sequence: TGTGCCAGCAGCCAAATCCTAGCTTCCGAGACCCAGTACTTC. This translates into CASSQILASETQYF.

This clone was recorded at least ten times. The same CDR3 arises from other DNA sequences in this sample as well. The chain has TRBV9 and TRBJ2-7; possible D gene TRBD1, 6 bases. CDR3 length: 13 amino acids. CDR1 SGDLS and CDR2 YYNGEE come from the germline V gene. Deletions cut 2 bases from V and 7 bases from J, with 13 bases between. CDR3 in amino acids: CASSVATGREQYF. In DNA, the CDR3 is TGTGCCAGCAGCGTGGCGACAGGCCGAGAGCAGTACTTC.